This T cell receptor (beta chain) was identified during a study of blood T cell repertoires in COVID-19. Study-wide background: COVID-19 samples collected from the United States, Italy and Spain covered acute and convalescent phases.

Trimming cost V 6 bases and J 4 bases; bases outside gene matches: 11. The CDR3 covers 17 residues. Germline assignment: CDR1 SGHTA and CDR2 FQGTGA. Sequencing used immunoSEQ multiplex PCR; TCRdb keeps in-frame clones, though not all of them. The sample lists 200,000 to 300,000 clones, almost 90% seen once, with over 1.1% in the top ten. The TCR originated in a man aged 80 or over with acute or convalescent COVID-19. The rearrangement uses TRBV7-3 and TRBJ2-6; 8 nucleotides match TRBD1. Sequencing was performed on peripheral blood. The CDR3 nucleotides read TGTGCCAGCAGTTACCCGGGACAGGCATCCGGGGCCAACGTCCTGACTTTC. It codes for CASSYPGQASGANVLTF. The full variable domain, its missing parts supplied by reference TRBV7-3 and TRBJ2-6, is GAGVSQTPSNKVTEKGKYVELRCDPISGHTALYWYRQSLGQGPEFLIYFQGTGAADDSGLPNDRFFAVRPEGSVSTLKIQRTERGDSAVYLCASSYPGQASGANVLTFGAGSRLTVL.